The 13 T cell receptor beta chains given below trace back to one sample, sequenced in a study of blood T cell repertoires in COVID-19 (dated by TCRdb to the early 2020s). The library was produced with the immunoSEQ multiplex PCR assay. Entries here come from immuneACCESS through TCRdb and include only in-frame sequences with V and J called. Some clones fail to appear in such tables; in the studies checked, an unresolved V gene covers under half of the shortfall, and the cause of the remainder is unknown. The sample contains 30,000 to 40,000 clones, approximately 92% of them found a single time. Of the sample, around 5.4% is held by the ten largest clones. The sequenced material came from peripheral blood. These receptors originate from an elderly woman with acute or convalescent COVID-19.

The V and J genes are TRBV3-1 (or the pseudogene TRBV3-2) and TRBJ1-6; 7 positions agree with TRBD1. Germline CDR1 is LGHDT and CDR2 is YNNKEL (reference sequence). V was clipped by 5 bases and J by 5 bases; unmatched bases: 15. The CDR3 is 18 residues long. CDR3 residues: CASSWGERGTVHNSPLHF. CDR3 nucleotides: TGTGCCAGCAGCTGGGGGGAAAGGGGGACAGTTCATAATTCACCCCTCCACTTT.

The V call is TRBV12-5, the J call TRBJ1-1, with 8 bases fitting TRBD1. CDR1 and CDR2 from the germline V gene are LGHNT and FRNRAP. Germline trimming cut 6 bases from V and 4 bases from J; bases unmatched to any gene: 16. This CDR3 is built from 17 residues. CDR3 region: CASGTGGRGLRGTEAFF. CDR3 bases: TGTGCTAGTGGCACGGGGGGCAGGGGGCTAAGGGGCACTGAAGCTTTCTTT.

V is TRBV10-3 and J is TRBJ2-2; 7 bases map to TRBD1. Per germline, CDR1 ENHRY and CDR2 SYGVKD. The V segment lost 8 bases and the J segment 7 bases; nucleotides outside the gene matches: 7. The CDR3 has 13 residues. This chain's CDR3 is CAIGRGLGGELFF. Here the CDR3 DNA reads TGTGCCATCGGCAGGGGGTTGGGCGGGGAGCTGTTTTTT.

This clone was detected once. The rearrangement uses TRBV18 and TRBJ2-2; no firm D call. The ends were cut back, 3 bases at V and 5 bases at J, with 7 bases in the middle. The CDR3 spans 13 residues. Looked up from germline, CDR1 is KGHSH and CDR2 is LQKENI. The CDR3 DNA is TGTGCCAGCTCACCTAGGAGTACCGGGGAGCTGTTTTTT. The encoded protein is CASSPRSTGELFF.

The table lists this clone with a count of one. V and J are TRBV7-9 and TRBJ1-1; D remains ambiguous. Germline CDR1 reads SEHNR; CDR2 reads FQNEAQ (reference sequence). The CDR3 has 13 residues. V was clipped by 1 base and J by 4 bases, with 7 bases between them. The CDR3 DNA is TGTGCCAGCAGCTTAGGCGGCCGCACTGAAGCTTTCTTT. It yields the protein CASSLGGRTEAFF.

The count of this clone is one. The chain employs TRBV27 and TRBJ1-6; TRBD1 matches 9 bases. The CDR3 loop spans 15 amino acids. V gave up 3 bases and J gave up 8 bases; unmatched junction bases: 5. The V gene's germline CDR1 is MNHEY and CDR2 SMNVEV (reference sequence). The CDR3: CASSFLGQGDSPLHF. CDR3 DNA sequence: TGTGCCAGCAGTTTCCTGGGACAGGGAGATTCACCCCTCCACTTT.

The CDR3 region is CASSPFLTGGSSEAFF. The CDR3 DNA reads TGTGCCAGCTCACCATTTTTAACGGGGGGCAGCTCTGAAGCTTTCTTT. J is TRBJ1-1 and V is TRBV18; D is possibly TRBD1 (6 bases). Germline CDR1 is KGHSH and CDR2 is LQKENI. The CDR3 runs to 16 residues. V lost 2 bases and J lost 6, with 19 bases in between.

This clone counts as medium-sized. The V gene is TRBV6-5, the J gene TRBJ2-7; 8 bases fit TRBD1. The CDR3 contains 15 residues. V dropped 5 bases and J dropped 2; count of bases not matched to a gene: 8. Germline loops: CDR1 MNHEY, CDR2 SVGAGI. CDR3 loop: CASSRTGSSTYEQYF. CDR3 nucleotides: TGTGCCAGCAGTCGGACAGGGTCTTCAACCTACGAGCAGTACTTC.

CDR3 in DNA: TGTGCCAGCAGTTTAGGGGGACAGAACTATGGCTACACCTTC. Protein product: CASSLGGQNYGYTF. The V gene is TRBV28, the J gene TRBJ1-2, with 7 bases identical to TRBD1. With V trimmed by 2 bases and J by 2 bases, 2 bases remained unmatched. The CDR3 is made up of 14 amino acids. Germline CDR1 reads MDHEN; CDR2 reads SYDVKM.

This sequence joins TRBV6-6 and TRBJ2-5, with D tentatively TRBD1 (6 bases). V gave up 7 bases and J gave up 2 bases, with 11 bases separating them. CDR3 length: 13 residues. Germline assignment: CDR1 MNHNY and CDR2 SVGAGI (reference sequence). The CDR3 is CASMVGQQETQYF. The CDR3 region has the DNA TGTGCCAGCATGGTAGGACAGCAAGAGACCCAGTACTTC.

This chain uses TRBV30 with TRBJ1-6; 7 bases fit TRBD1. Germline V lookup: CDR1 GTSNPN, CDR2 SVGIG (reference sequence). The CDR3 covers 16 residues. V gave up 3 bases and J gave up 8 bases; unmatched junction bases: 13. The CDR3 loop reads CAWRVRSAGGDSPLHF. The CDR3 DNA reads as TGTGCCTGGAGGGTCCGGTCGGCAGGGGGAGATTCACCCCTCCACTTT.

The genes are TRBV12-5 and TRBJ1-5; TRBD1 aligns across 9 bases. Germline CDR1 reads LGHNT; CDR2 reads FRNRAP. This CDR3 has 14 amino acids. J lost 6 bases, V lost 4 bases, and 4 bases had no gene match. CDR3: CASGSGQGGQPQHF. The CDR3, as DNA: TGTGCTAGTGGTTCGGGACAGGGCGGTCAGCCCCAGCATTTT. Together with reference TRBV12-5 and TRBJ1-5, the CDR3 gives the full variable domain: DARVTQTPRHKVTEMGQEVTMRCQPILGHNTVFWYRQTMMQGLELLAYFRNRAPLDDSGMPKDRFSAEMPDATLATLKIQPSEPRDSAVYFCASGSGQGGQPQHFGDGTRLSIL.

In regard to this clone: One junction end does not reproduce the germline sequence, and a read error may be involved. V usage is TRBV27 and J usage is TRBJ1-2; 7 bases agree with TRBD1. Germline V gene data show CDR1 as MNHEY and CDR2 as SMNVEV (reference sequence). CDR3 length equals 14 residues. Here the CDR3 DNA reads TGTGCCAGCAGCTTATCCGGACAGGCCCTGGGGTACACCTTC. This sequence encodes CASSLSGQALGYTF.